This entry lists 16 T cell receptor beta chains sequenced from one sample in a study of blood T cells in healthy people across ages. Together with a sample-barcoded 5' primer, a J-beta primer mix was included in a second PCR lasting about 7 to 11 cycles. Via MiXCR, TCRdb re-called the 5' RACE reads, giving one row per CDR3 protein. The profile covers hundreds of thousands of distinct CDR3 sequences, with around 50% appearing a single time and approximately 12% taken by the ten largest. The sequenced sample was blood. The receptors come from a woman of 80 years or more in good health.

This clonotype was detected many times. The CDR3 DNA reads TGCGCCAGCAGGATTGGGATGGACAGGGTACATAATACGCAGTATTTT. This gives the protein CASRIGMDRVHNTQYF. The V and J genes are TRBV5-1 and TRBJ2-3, with 8 positions matching TRBD1. The V segment lost 5 bases and the J segment 7 bases; nucleotides outside the gene matches: 15. The CDR3 runs 16 residues. Germline V gene lookup returns CDR1 SGHRS and CDR2 YFSETQ. The full variable domain, its missing parts supplied by reference TRBV5-1 and TRBJ2-3, is KAGVTQTPRYLIKTRGQQVTLSCSPISGHRSVSWYQQTPGQGLQFLFEYFSETQRNKGNFPGRFSGRQFSNSRSEMNVSTLELGDSALYLCASRIGMDRVHNTQYFGPGTRLTVL.

This chain links TRBV27 with TRBJ1-2; D possibly corresponds to TRBD1 (6 bases). This CDR3 is built from 16 residues. Between the trimmed V and J ends, which lost 3 bases and 1 base, there was a span of 15 bases. The germline gives CDR1 MNHEY, CDR2 SMNVEV (reference sequence). CDR3 DNA sequence: TGTGCCAGCAGTTTGGGGGCGGACCACAGTAACTATGGCTACACCTTC. It is translated as CASSLGADHSNYGYTF.

With respect to this clonotype: A much larger clone differs from this one at a single base, so this may be a read error. This rearrangement joins TRBV29-1 to TRBJ2-5; 7 bases agree with TRBD2. V lost 7 bases and J lost 0; bases outside the gene matches: 5. Germline assignment: CDR1 SQVTM and CDR2 ANQGSEA. The CDR3 has 13 amino acids. CDR3 DNA: TGCAGCGGGGGGGGTTCCCACCAAGAGACCCAGTACTTC. Its protein is CSGGGSHQETQYF.

This clonotype is a singleton in its sample. The chain recombines TRBV27 with TRBJ2-7, with 9 bases aligning to TRBD1. The germline V gene has CDR1 MNHEY and CDR2 SMNVEV (reference sequence). Trimming took 3 bases from V and 2 from J; bases not matched to a gene: 5. This CDR3 has 15 residues. CDR3 in amino acids: CASSFSGTGPYEQYF. CDR3 bases: TGTGCCAGCAGTTTTTCGGGGACAGGGCCCTACGAGCAGTACTTC.

About this clonotype: A much larger clone is a single base away; this may be a read error. The gene calls are TRBV5-6 and TRBJ2-4; 9 positions match TRBD2. The CDR3 spans 15 residues. CDR1 is SGHDT, CDR2 YYEEEE, per germline. CDR3 amino acids: CASGLTSGTKNIQYF. Written as DNA, the CDR3 is TGTGCCAGCGGCTTGACTAGCGGTACTAAAAACATTCAGTACTTC.

This clonotype was counted between two and nine times. The chain recombines TRBV5-1 with TRBJ2-4; 9 nucleotides agree with TRBD1. The V segment lost 7 bases and the J segment 4 bases; nucleotides outside the gene matches: 9. In germline, CDR1 is SGHRS, CDR2 YFSETQ. The CDR3 is made up of 15 amino acids. The CDR3, as DNA: TGCGCCAGCTGCAATGGACAGGGGCCGAAAAACATTCAGTACTTC. Its protein product is CASCNGQGPKNIQYF.

This clonotype was detected many times. This chain uses TRBV10-3 with TRBJ2-3; 7 nucleotides match TRBD2. CDR1 ENHRY and CDR2 SYGVKD come from the germline V gene. CDR3 length equals 15 residues. Losses at the gene ends were 4 bases for V and 5 bases for J; bases not matched to a gene: 9. As DNA, the CDR3 is TGTGCCATCAGTGCCCCCTCGGCGGGAGTAGATACGCAGTATTTT. Translated, it gives CAISAPSAGVDTQYF.

The J gene is TRBJ2-1, the V gene TRBV11-2; D gene unclear. Trimming pared 1 base from V and 1 base from J, leaving 11 bases between. The CDR3 spans 16 residues. Germline lookup yields CDR1 SGHAT and CDR2 FQNNGV. The CDR3 here is CASSLAGVGSYNEQFF. DNA for the CDR3: TGTGCCAGCAGCTTAGCTGGGGTGGGGTCCTACAATGAGCAGTTCTTC.

This clonotype has at least ten counts. The chain is built from TRBV29-1 and TRBJ2-3, with 8 bases aligning to TRBD2. V lost 4 bases and J lost 1; bases outside the gene matches: 10. Germline V CDR1 and CDR2: SQVTM, ANQGSEA. The length of the CDR3 is 16 residues. This CDR3 reads CSVVSAGVSRTDTQYF. CDR3 DNA: TGCAGCGTTGTCTCAGCGGGAGTAAGTCGCACAGATACGCAGTATTTT.

In this sample, this clonotype turned up many times. This chain joins TRBV5-1 and TRBJ2-5, with 8 bases lining up with TRBD1. Trimming at V came to 2 bases and at J to 5 bases, leaving 8 bases not matched to a gene. Germline lookup yields CDR1 SGHRS and CDR2 YFSETQ. This CDR3 has 15 amino acids. For the CDR3, the DNA is TGCGCCAGCAGCTTAACGGGACAGGAAGGGGAGACCCAGTACTTC. This encodes CASSLTGQEGETQYF.

Remarks on this clonotype: Given a much more abundant clone one base away, this may be a read error. The chain combines TRBV5-1 with TRBJ2-1, with TRBD2 matching 7 bases. The length of the CDR3 is 16 residues. The germline V gene has CDR1 SGHRS and CDR2 YFSETQ. The CDR3 DNA sequence: TGCGCCAGCAGCTCGGGACTATCGGGAGACTACAATGATCAGTTCTTC. Its translation: CASSSGLSGDYNDQFF.

CDR3 region: CASSPPGQTPYF. The CDR3, as DNA: TGTGCCAGCAGTCCGCCGGGACAGACCCCGTATTTT. The chain is built from TRBV6-5 and TRBJ2-3, with 7 bases matching TRBD1. The ends lost 5 bases at V and 14 bases at J; junction bases unmatched: 10. This CDR3 spans 12 amino acids. Germline V gives CDR1 MNHEY, CDR2 SVGAGI.

This clonotype was detected only once. The junction departs from the called germline gene at one end, perhaps through a read error. This chain uses TRBV7-3 with TRBJ2-1; perhaps TRBD2 as D (5 bases). This CDR3 has 15 amino acids. Germline V gives CDR1 SGHTA, CDR2 FQGTGA. As DNA, the CDR3 is TGCGCCAGCAGCGCACGGGGTGCGGTAGGGAATGAGCAGTTCTTC. Translated: CASSARGAVGNEQFF. Looking up the rest from reference TRBV7-3 and TRBJ2-1 gives the full variable domain: GAGVSQTPSNKVTEKGKYVELRCDPISGHTALYWYRQSLGQGPEFLIYFQGTGAADDSGLPNDRFFAVRPEGSVSTLKIQRTERGDSAVYLCASSARGAVGNEQFFGPGTRLTVL.

CDR3 nucleotides: TGCGCCAGCAGCTTGGGTGCACGTAACACAGATACGCAGTATTTT. Its protein product is CASSLGARNTDTQYF. V usage is TRBV5-1 and J usage is TRBJ2-3; D gene uncertain. There are 15 residues in the CDR3. Germline loops: CDR1 SGHRS, CDR2 YFSETQ. Trimming removed 0 bases from V and 2 bases from J, with 10 bases in between.

CDR3 DNA: TGTGCCAGCAGCTTAGGCCTGGAGAATGAAAAACTGTTTTTT. Encoded protein: CASSLGLENEKLFF. The rearrangement links TRBV13 to TRBJ1-4, with D unclear. CDR1 and CDR2 (germline): PRHDT, FYEKMQ (reference sequence). The CDR3 is made up of 14 amino acids. Deletions cut 0 bases from V and 5 bases from J, with 7 bases between.

This clonotype was counted at least ten times. This chain connects TRBV28 to TRBJ2-1; 7 nucleotides line up with TRBD2. This CDR3 contains 14 residues. V was clipped by 6 bases and J by 5 bases; unmatched bases: 7. Germline CDR1 MDHEN, CDR2 SYDVKM. CDR3 coding DNA: TGTGCCAGCAGCAGCCAAGCGGGAAACAATGAGCAGTTCTTC. Its protein product is CASSSQAGNNEQFF.